The next 6 T cell receptor beta chains were all read from a single sample in a study of T-cell reconstitution after alpha-beta-depleted transplantation in children. TCRbeta library construction was performed incorporating unique molecular identifiers. TCRdb itself ran the PCR reads through MiXCR, one entry per CDR3 protein. The sample consists of 200,000 to 250,000 distinct CDR3 sequences, under 9.5% of them appearing once. Sample: PBMCs, mostly from graft donor cells, taken 180 days after TCRalphabeta/CD19-depleted stem cell transplant. The receptors shown here come from a male patient aged 10-17 years who had a stem cell transplant for acute lymphoblastic leukemia, so the T cells may come from the graft donor.

The chain recombines TRBV7-3 with TRBJ2-7, with TRBD1 identical over 9 bases. The CDR3 runs to 15 residues. The germline gives CDR1 SGHTA, CDR2 FQGTGA. Trimming took 5 bases from V and 6 from J; bases not matched to a gene: 11. CDR3 region: CASSRLTGTGTEQYF. The CDR3 region has the DNA TGTGCCAGCAGCCGCCTGACCGGGACAGGGACCGAGCAGTACTTC. Together with reference TRBV7-3 and TRBJ2-7, the CDR3 gives the full variable domain: GAGVSQTPSNKVTEKGKYVELRCDPISGHTALYWYRQSLGQGPEFLIYFQGTGAADDSGLPNDRFFAVRPEGSVSTLKIQRTERGDSAVYLCASSRLTGTGTEQYFGPGTRLTVT.

The chain employs TRBV19 and TRBJ2-5, with 7 nucleotides matching TRBD2. The CDR3 extends over 12 amino acids. CDR1 and CDR2 from the germline V gene are LNHDA and SQIVND (reference sequence). The trim removed 6 bases at V and 5 bases at J, leaving 3 bases unmatched. CDR3 sequence (DNA): TGTGCCAGTAGGGGTAGCGGGGAGACCCAGTACTTC. It specifies CASRGSGETQYF.

This clonotype was seen repeatedly, ten times or more. V is TRBV7-6 and J is TRBJ1-1; tentative D call: TRBD1 (5 bases). The germline V gene has CDR1 SGHVS and CDR2 FNYEAQ. The CDR3 extends over 15 amino acids. V was pared by 1 base and J by 3 bases, with 12 bases between. CDR3: CASSLVAGTDTEAFF. The CDR3 region has the DNA TGTGCCAGCAGCTTAGTTGCGGGGACGGACACTGAAGCTTTCTTT.

This clonotype has at least ten counts. The chain has TRBV28 and TRBJ2-7; possible D gene TRBD1, 5 bases. The CDR3 consists of 14 residues. The germline V gene has CDR1 MDHEN and CDR2 SYDVKM. The V gene lost 2 bases and the J gene lost 4 bases, with 12 bases spanning the gap. CDR3 region: CASSLPGPRYEQYF. As DNA, the CDR3 is TGTGCCAGCAGTTTACCAGGGCCTAGGTACGAGCAGTACTTC.

This clonotype was detected many times. The chain couples TRBV12-3 or TRBV12-4 to TRBJ2-2; D might be TRBD2 (6 bases). The CDR3 loop spans 14 amino acids. V lost 10 bases and J lost 3, with 15 bases in between. The CDR3 DNA follows: TGTGCCATCAGACGGCGGGGAGACACCGGGGAGCTGTTTTTT. Encoded protein: CAIRRRGDTGELFF.

This clonotype was recorded at least ten times. V gene TRBV29-1 combines with J gene TRBJ1-1; D gene ambiguous. CDR1 is SQVTM and CDR2 is ANQGSEA in the germline V gene. The V end was cut by 4 bases, the J end by 3 bases, with 15 bases between. The CDR3 extends over 14 amino acids. The CDR3 loop is CSVAGRLVDTEAFF. The DNA for the CDR3 is TGCAGCGTTGCGGGCAGGCTAGTAGACACTGAAGCTTTCTTT.